Listed below are T cell receptor beta chains from one sample, sequenced in a study of T cell responses to AZD1222 COVID-19 vaccine. The data were produced by immunoSEQ multiplex PCR, yet TCRdb's version contains in-frame clones alone and is incomplete. The sample has 170,000 or so clones; 85% to 95% are singletons. Material: peripheral blood, obtained on day 0 of AZD1222 vaccination. The source is an adult in good health. The CDR3 runs from the conserved cysteine through the conserved F or W. D genes are given only for firm matches. The size of a clone is reported for some rows only, either as once, few or many, or as a class for expanded clones.

-,-,TRBV4-1,TRBJ1-2,TGCGCCAGCAGCCAAGTCTTTGGTGGCTACACCTTC,CASSQVFGGYTF
-,-,TRBV6-6,TRBJ2-7,TGTGCCAGCAGTTACTCGACAGAGCAGTACTTC,CASSYSTEQYF
-,-,TRBV7-3,TRBJ1-1,TGTGCCAGCAGCTTAGGAACCATGAACACTGAAGCTTTCTTT,CASSLGTMNTEAFF
-,TRBD1,TRBV14,TRBJ1-4,TGTGCCAGCAGCCGTCCCGGGACAGGGTATGAAAAACTGTTTTTT,CASSRPGTGYEKLFF
-,TRBD1,TRBV30,TRBJ1-6,TGTGCCTGGAGTCCCAGGGACAGGGGTAATTCACCCCTCCACTTT,CAWSPRDRGNSPLHF
-,-,TRBV12-3/TRBV12-4,TRBJ1-1,TGTGCCAGCAGTTGGGGGAGCACTGAAGCTTTCTTT,CASSWGSTEAFF
-,-,TRBV6-5,TRBJ1-2,TGTGCCAGCAGTTACTCGGAATCCTATGGCTACACCTTC,CASSYSESYGYTF
once,-,TRBV19,TRBJ2-5,TGTGCCTGTAGCCGACTCGGGGAGACCCAGTACTTC,CACSRLGETQYF
-,-,TRBV7-9,TRBJ2-7,TGTGCCAGCAGCCCCCCCGGGGTCGAGCAGTACTTC,CASSPPGVEQYF
few,TRBD1,TRBV5-1,TRBJ2-2,TGCGCCAGCAGCTTGGCGGGACAGGGGAACACCGGGGAGCTGTTTTTT,CASSLAGQGNTGELFF
-,-,TRBV5-1,TRBJ1-3,TGCGCCAGCAGCTTGGGACAGACCTCTGGAAACACCATATATTTT,CASSLGQTSGNTIYF
-,TRBD1,TRBV5-1,TRBJ2-3,TGCGCCAGCAGCACCGGACAGGACACGCAGTATTTT,CASSTGQDTQYF
-,TRBD2,TRBV15,TRBJ2-7,TGTGCCACCAGCAGGGACTCAAGCGGGGGCTACGAGCAGTACTTC,CATSRDSSGGYEQYF
-,-,TRBV5-1,TRBJ1-1,TGCGCCAGCAGTCGTCTACAGGGTAACACTGAAGCTTTCTTT,CASSRLQGNTEAFF
-,TRBD1,TRBV2,TRBJ2-7,TGTGCCAGCACACCACAGGGGGCTTTTCACGAGCAGTACTTC,CASTPQGAFHEQYF
-,-,TRBV7-8,TRBJ1-5,TGTGCCAGCAGTTCCGACAAATATAGCAATCAGCCCCAGCATTTT,CASSSDKYSNQPQHF
-,-,TRBV14,TRBJ2-3,TGTGCCAGCAGCCAACGGCGGACGGCCCCAGGACGGACAGATACGCAGTATTTT,CASSQRRTAPGRTDTQYF